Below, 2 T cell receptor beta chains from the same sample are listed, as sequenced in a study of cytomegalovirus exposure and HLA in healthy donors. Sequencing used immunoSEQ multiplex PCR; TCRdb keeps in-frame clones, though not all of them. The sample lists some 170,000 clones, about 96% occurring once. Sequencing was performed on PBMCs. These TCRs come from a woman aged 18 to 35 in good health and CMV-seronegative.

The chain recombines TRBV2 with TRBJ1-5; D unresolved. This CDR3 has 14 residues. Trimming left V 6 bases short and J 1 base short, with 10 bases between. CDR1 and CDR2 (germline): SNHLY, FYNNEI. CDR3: CASRLTGSNQPQHF. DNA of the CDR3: TGTGCCAGCAGGCTGACGGGGAGCAATCAGCCCCAGCATTTT. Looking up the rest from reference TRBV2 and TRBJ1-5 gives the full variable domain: EPEVTQTPSHQVTQMGQEVILRCVPISNHLYFYWYRQILGQKVEFLVSFYNNEISEKSEIFDDQFSVERPDGSNFTLKIRSTKLEDSAMYFCASRLTGSNQPQHFGDGTRLSIL.

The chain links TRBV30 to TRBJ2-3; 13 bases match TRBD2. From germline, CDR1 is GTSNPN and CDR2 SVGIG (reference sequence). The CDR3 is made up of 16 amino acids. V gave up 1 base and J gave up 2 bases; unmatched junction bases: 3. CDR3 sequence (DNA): TGTGCCTGGAGTGGGGGACTAGCGGGGTACACAGATACGCAGTATTTT. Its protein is CAWSGGLAGYTDTQYF.